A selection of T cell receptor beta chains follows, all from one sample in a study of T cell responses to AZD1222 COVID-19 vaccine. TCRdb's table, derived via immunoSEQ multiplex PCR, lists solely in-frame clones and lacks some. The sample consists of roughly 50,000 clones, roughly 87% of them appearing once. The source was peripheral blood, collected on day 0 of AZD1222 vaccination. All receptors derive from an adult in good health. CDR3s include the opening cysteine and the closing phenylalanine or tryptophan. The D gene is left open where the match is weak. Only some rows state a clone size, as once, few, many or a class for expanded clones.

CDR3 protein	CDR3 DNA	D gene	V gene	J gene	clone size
CASSLEGTSGGEYNEQFF	TGTGCCAGCAGCTTAGAAGGGACTAGCGGGGGAGAATACAATGAGCAGTTCTTC	TRBD2	TRBV11-3	TRBJ2-1	NA
CATSEEPGRGTDTQYF	TGTGCCACCAGTGAAGAACCGGGACGGGGCACAGATACGCAGTATTTT	NA	TRBV24-1	TRBJ2-3	once
CASSYGTAALDSPLHF	TGTGCCAGCAGCTACGGGACAGCCGCCTTGGATTCACCCCTCCACTTT	TRBD1	TRBV6-6	TRBJ1-6	NA
CASSFGGTGSGNTIYF	TGTGCCAGCAGCTTCGGTGGGACAGGGAGTGGAAACACCATATATTTT	TRBD1	TRBV5-5	TRBJ1-3	once
CASSQEAGGEAYEQYF	TGCGCCAGCAGCCAAGAGGCGGGGGGCGAGGCCTACGAGCAGTACTTC	TRBD2	TRBV4-1	TRBJ2-7	NA
CASSPGTGSQHF	TGTGCCAGCAGTCCGGGGACAGGGAGTCAGCATTTT	TRBD1	TRBV12-3/TRBV12-4	TRBJ1-5	NA
CASTEEGRTEAFF	TGTGCCAGCACCGAGGAGGGGAGGACTGAAGCTTTCTTT	NA	TRBV2	TRBJ1-1	few
CASSPEVRGGGTGELFF	TGTGCCAGCAGCCCGGAAGTACGGGGGGGTGGGACCGGGGAGCTGTTTTTT	TRBD2	TRBV5-4	TRBJ2-2	NA
CASSQGLNTQYF	TGCGCCAGCAGCCAAGGGCTGAACACGCAGTATTTT	NA	TRBV4-1	TRBJ2-3	NA
CAMHSAGYGYTF	TGTGCCATGCACTCAGCTGGCTATGGCTACACCTTC	NA	TRBV21-1	TRBJ1-2	once
CAISESTGSRNSPLHF	TGTGCCATCAGTGAGTCGACAGGGTCCCGTAATTCACCCCTCCACTTT	TRBD1	TRBV10-3	TRBJ1-6	NA
CASSQVGRRDYGYTF	TGCGCCAGCAGCCAAGTCGGCAGGAGGGACTATGGCTACACCTTC	NA	TRBV4-1	TRBJ1-2	NA
CASSEYTGGAEAFF	TGTGCCAGCAGTGAATACACAGGTGGAGCTGAAGCTTTCTTT	NA	TRBV6-1	TRBJ1-1	few
CASSPGWPQETQYF	TGTGCCAGCAGCCCCGGCTGGCCTCAAGAGACCCAGTACTTC	NA	TRBV7-3	TRBJ2-5	NA
CASNLDPTGELFF	TGTGCCAGTAATTTGGACCCTACCGGGGAGCTGTTTTTT	NA	TRBV19	TRBJ2-2	NA
CSAVGNTIYF	TGCAGCGCGGTTGGAAACACCATATATTTT	NA	TRBV29-1	TRBJ1-3	NA
CASSLDVYTSGNTIYF	TGCGCCAGCAGCTTGGATGTTTACACCTCTGGAAACACCATATATTTT	NA	TRBV5-1	TRBJ1-3	once
CASSVGGRSNTEAFF	TGTGCCAGCAGCGTGGGTGGCAGATCGAACACTGAAGCTTTCTTT	NA	TRBV9	TRBJ1-1	NA
CSASGRGNQPQHF	TGCAGTGCTAGTGGCAGGGGCAATCAGCCCCAGCATTTT	NA	TRBV20-1	TRBJ1-5	NA
CASSRDRDPFGYTF	TGTGCCAGCAGCCGGGACCGGGATCCCTTTGGCTACACCTTC	NA	TRBV7-9	TRBJ1-2	NA
CASSSGTLGRGEKLFF	TGTGCCAGCAGCTCCGGGACCTTGGGAAGGGGTGAAAAACTGTTTTTT	NA	TRBV5-8	TRBJ1-4	NA
CSVAFASGNTEAFF	TGCAGCGTCGCTTTTGCGTCAGGGAACACTGAAGCTTTCTTT	NA	TRBV29-1	TRBJ1-1	NA
CASSETVGTEAFF	TGTGCCAGCAGCGAGACGGTAGGTACTGAAGCTTTCTTT	NA	TRBV6-5	TRBJ1-1	NA
CASSYSLGGAGNIQYF	TGTGCCAGCAGTTATAGCCTGGGGGGGGCGGGAAACATTCAGTACTTC	NA	TRBV6-5	TRBJ2-4	NA
CAWSVTTGLGDEQYF	TGTGCCTGGAGTGTGACAACTGGCCTTGGGGACGAGCAGTACTTC	NA	TRBV30	TRBJ2-7	medium-sized
CASSPGDREQYF	TGTGCCAGCAGTCCCGGGGACAGGGAGCAGTACTTC	TRBD1	TRBV6-5	TRBJ2-7	NA
CAWRFSSSNEQFF	TGTGCCTGGAGATTCTCTTCGTCCAATGAGCAGTTCTTC	NA	TRBV30	TRBJ2-1	NA
CASSPRDRDTEAFF	TGTGCCAGCTCACCCCGGGACAGGGACACTGAAGCTTTCTTT	TRBD1	TRBV18	TRBJ1-1	NA
CSVESLGSGDPYKAFF	TGCAGCGTTGAATCCCTAGGATCCGGGGACCCCTACAAAGCTTTCTTT	NA	TRBV29-1	TRBJ1-1	NA
CASSYLGTVSGYTF	TGTGCCAGCAGTTACCTCGGGACAGTAAGCGGCTACACCTTC	TRBD1	TRBV6-5	TRBJ1-2	NA
CASSQDRAHPGLKNEQFF	TGCGCCAGCAGCCAAGACCGGGCCCACCCGGGACTTAAAAATGAGCAGTTCTTC	NA	TRBV4-1	TRBJ2-1	NA
CASSQDKGNSPLHF	TGCGCCAGCAGCCAAGATAAGGGAAATTCACCCCTCCACTTT	NA	TRBV4-3	TRBJ1-6	NA
CASSLSDTQYF	TGTGCCAGCAGTCTTTCCGATACGCAGTATTTT	NA	TRBV2	TRBJ2-3	NA
CASSGRTGRNQPQHF	TGTGCCAGCAGTGGAAGGACGGGACGCAATCAGCCCCAGCATTTT	NA	TRBV2	TRBJ1-5	NA
CASSLTGARHEKLFF	TGTGCCAGCAGCTTGACAGGGGCCCGTCATGAAAAACTGTTTTTT	TRBD1	TRBV5-4	TRBJ1-4	NA
CASSPRQETDEKLFF	TGCGCCAGCAGCCCCCGACAGGAAACCGACGAAAAACTGTTTTTT	NA	TRBV4-3	TRBJ1-4	NA
CARSLERGPMNTEAFF	TGTGCCAGAAGCTTGGAGAGGGGACCCATGAACACTGAAGCTTTCTTT	NA	TRBV5-3	TRBJ1-1	NA
CASSLGPGETYEQYF	TGTGCCAGCAGCTTGGGCCCAGGCGAGACCTACGAGCAGTACTTC	NA	TRBV5-4	TRBJ2-7	NA
CASSPGQGNTEAFF	TGTGCCAGTTCTCCAGGACAGGGGAACACTGAAGCTTTCTTT	TRBD1	TRBV7-2	TRBJ1-1	NA
CASSFHSDAEAFF	TGTGCCAGCAGCTTCCATAGCGATGCTGAAGCTTTCTTT	NA	TRBV11-2	TRBJ1-1	NA
CASSPQGVSREKLFF	TGTGCCAGCTCACCACAGGGAGTAAGTCGAGAAAAACTGTTTTTT	NA	TRBV18	TRBJ1-4	NA
CASSIWADSGNTIYF	TGTGCCAGTAGTATATGGGCAGACTCTGGAAACACCATATATTTT	NA	TRBV19	TRBJ1-3	once
CASSYDRSSGNTIYF	TGTGCCAGCAGTTACGATCGGAGCTCTGGAAACACCATATATTTT	NA	TRBV6-5	TRBJ1-3	NA
CASSSTPNTGELFF	TGTGCCAGCAGCTCCACCCCGAACACCGGGGAGCTGTTTTTT	NA	TRBV7-3	TRBJ2-2	NA
CASSEAGTEETQYF	TGTGCCAGCAGTGAAGCCGGGACAGAAGAGACCCAGTACTTC	TRBD1	TRBV6-1	TRBJ2-5	NA
CASSIYVGGAGQPQHF	TGTGCCAGTAGTATATATGTTGGGGGGGCGGGGCAGCCCCAGCATTTT	NA	TRBV19	TRBJ1-5	NA
CASSPGGTNTGELFF	TGCGCCAGCAGCCCCGGGGGGACCAACACCGGGGAGCTGTTTTTT	TRBD2	TRBV5-1	TRBJ2-2	NA
CASRSTEAFF	TGTGCCAGCCGAAGCACTGAAGCTTTCTTT	NA	TRBV6-6	TRBJ1-1	NA
CASSRGQGGNYEQYF	TGTGCCAGCAGCCGGGGACAGGGTGGGAACTACGAGCAGTACTTC	TRBD1	TRBV3-1/TRBV3-2	TRBJ2-7	once
CASSYGRYGYTF	TGTGCCAGCAGTTACGGGCGGTATGGCTACACCTTC	NA	TRBV6-5	TRBJ1-2	few
CASSLRDREGYGYTF	TGTGCCAGCAGTCTCCGGGACAGGGAAGGGTACGGCTACACCTTC	TRBD1	TRBV6-5	TRBJ1-2	NA
CASSQAGSTDTQYF	TGCGCCAGCAGCCAAGCTGGCAGCACAGATACGCAGTATTTT	NA	TRBV4-1	TRBJ2-3	few
CASSEEIQGSFNNQPQHF	TGTGCCAGCAGTGAAGAAATACAGGGATCGTTCAACAATCAGCCCCAGCATTTT	NA	TRBV6-1	TRBJ1-5	NA
CASSYTGSGTEAFF	TGTGCCAGCAGCTATACAGGGAGTGGCACTGAAGCTTTCTTT	NA	TRBV3-1/TRBV3-2	TRBJ1-1	NA
CATSERPGQGAGRETQYF	TGTGCCACCAGTGAACGTCCGGGACAGGGGGCAGGAAGGGAGACCCAGTACTTC	TRBD1	TRBV24-1	TRBJ2-5	once